These 26 T cell receptor beta chains were sequenced from one sample in a study of a mutant IDH1 vaccine in newly diagnosed glioma. Using immunoSEQ multiplex PCR, the repertoire was profiled, and TCRdb retains in-frame clones only, with some absent. The profile shows around 89,000 clones, about 83% of them singletons. The time point is: baseline, week 1 (first vaccination visit). Treatment specified: pre-vaccination baseline after standard-of-care therapy. The sequenced sample was PBMCs, obtained from a glioma patient treated with radiotherapy, temozolomide or both. The source of these receptors is a woman in her forties or fifties with glioma.

CDR3 amino acids: CASSVSISRERNQPQHF. The CDR3 DNA sequence: TGTGCCAGCAGCGTGAGCATCTCACGAGAGCGAAATCAGCCCCAGCATTTT. This sequence joins TRBV5-5 and TRBJ1-5; D gene uncertain. Germline loops: CDR1 SGHKS, CDR2 YYEKEE (reference sequence). Deletions cut 4 bases from V and 4 bases from J, with 21 bases between. The CDR3 length is 17 residues.

The V call is TRBV6-6, the J call TRBJ2-5; 8 nucleotides line up with TRBD1. Looked up from germline, CDR1 is MNHNY and CDR2 is SVGAGI (reference sequence). V gave up 0 bases and J gave up 1 base; unmatched junction bases: 4. This CDR3 region has 16 residues. CDR3 nucleotide sequence: TGTGCCAGCAGTTACTCGTCCGGGACAGGCCAAGAGACCCAGTACTTC. Its translation: CASSYSSGTGQETQYF.

This CDR3 is CASIVREGEKLFF. CDR3 DNA sequence: TGTGCCAGCATAGTCAGGGAGGGTGAAAAACTGTTTTTT. This chain uses TRBV6-1 with TRBJ1-4, with a weak D call TRBD1 (5 bases). CDR3 length equals 13 residues. Trimming left V 7 bases short and J 7 bases short, with 13 bases between. CDR1 MNHNS and CDR2 SASEGT come from the germline V gene.

DNA for the CDR3: TGTGCCAGCAGCGTAGCAGGGTGGGGCTACACCTTC. This sequence encodes CASSVAGWGYTF. The V gene is TRBV9, the J gene TRBJ1-2; D possibly corresponds to TRBD1 (5 bases). The V and J ends lost 0 bases and 8 bases respectively, with 8 bases between them. Germline V gene lookup returns CDR1 SGDLS and CDR2 YYNGEE. CDR3 size: 12 residues.

This chain uses TRBV5-7 with TRBJ1-2, with D maybe TRBD1 (5 bases). TRBV5-7 is labeled an ORF, and its function is uncertain. Trimming took 2 bases from V and 5 from J, leaving 13 bases between them. The CDR3 extends over 14 amino acids. As DNA, the CDR3 is TGTGCCAGCAGCTTAATAGGGACTGAATATGGCTACACCTTC. Protein product: CASSLIGTEYGYTF.

The chain carries TRBV18 and TRBJ1-1; 9 bases are a match to TRBD1. J gave up 7 bases and V 0 bases, and 6 bases lay outside the gene matches. The CDR3 sequence is 15 residues long. Per the germline V gene, CDR1 is KGHSH and CDR2 is LQKENI. CDR3 DNA sequence: TGTGCCAGCTCACCACCGGGACAGGGCGGCATTGAAGCTTTCTTT. Its protein product is CASSPPGQGGIEAFF.

The V gene is TRBV4-2, the J gene TRBJ2-1, with 8 bases aligning to TRBD2. V dropped 3 bases and J dropped 4; count of bases not matched to a gene: 8. Germline V gene lookup returns CDR1 LGHNA and CDR2 YNFKEQ. This CDR3 contains 16 residues. The CDR3 nucleotides read TGTGCCAGCAGCCAGGCATCTAGCGGGCCGTACAATGAGCAGTTCTTC. This gives the protein CASSQASSGPYNEQFF.

The chain has TRBV27 and TRBJ1-1; 8 nucleotides match TRBD1. Germline CDR1 and CDR2: MNHEY and SMNVEV (reference sequence). Trimming at V came to 7 bases and at J to 4 bases, leaving 5 bases not matched to a gene. This CDR3 contains 13 residues. In DNA form, the CDR3 reads TGTGCCAGCAAGGACAGGGTTCGCACTGAAGCTTTCTTT. It is translated as CASKDRVRTEAFF.

V gene TRBV9 combines with J gene TRBJ2-5; TRBD2 agrees at 10 bases. Germline trimming cut 2 bases from V and 4 bases from J; bases unmatched to any gene: 5. The CDR3 covers 15 residues. Germline assignment: CDR1 SGDLS and CDR2 YYNGEE. This CDR3 is CASSVAAGGTETQYF. CDR3 nucleotide sequence: TGTGCCAGCAGCGTCGCAGCGGGGGGGACAGAGACCCAGTACTTC.

The chain carries TRBV2 and TRBJ1-1, with D unresolved. The germline V gene encodes CDR1 SNHLY and CDR2 FYNNEI. CDR3 length: 12 residues. V shed 6 bases and J shed 1 base, with 6 bases lying between them. CDR3 sequence reads: CASRRQNTEAFF. DNA of the CDR3: TGTGCCAGCAGGAGACAGAACACTGAAGCTTTCTTT. Variable domain in full (rest from reference TRBV2 and TRBJ1-1): EPEVTQTPSHQVTQMGQEVILRCVPISNHLYFYWYRQILGQKVEFLVSFYNNEISEKSEIFDDQFSVERPDGSNFTLKIRSTKLEDSAMYFCASRRQNTEAFFGQGTRLTVV.

Only one count was recorded for this clone. The CDR3 DNA reads as TGTGCCAGCAGTCAGACAGGACGTGGCTACACCTTC. This codes for CASSQTGRGYTF. This sequence joins TRBV5-8 and TRBJ1-2; TRBD1 is a possible D gene (6 bases). Germline CDR1 reads SGHTS; CDR2 reads YDEGEE. The V end was cut by 5 bases, the J end by 7 bases, with 12 bases between. The CDR3 spans 12 residues.

V usage is TRBV7-9 and J usage is TRBJ1-1; D call uncertain. This CDR3 has 14 amino acids. Trimming removed 5 bases at V and 1 base at J, with 11 bases between. The germline V gene has CDR1 SEHNR and CDR2 FQNEAQ (reference sequence). The CDR3 protein is CASSRSYKNTEAFF. In nucleotides, the CDR3 is TGTGCCAGCAGCCGCTCATATAAGAACACTGAAGCTTTCTTT.

This sequence joins TRBV7-9 and TRBJ2-3; 9 bases fit TRBD1. The CDR3 spans 16 residues. Germline CDR1 SEHNR, CDR2 FQNEAQ (reference sequence). V was clipped by 5 bases and J by 6 bases; unmatched bases: 12. The CDR3: CASSEFPTGGVDTQYF. The DNA of the CDR3 is TGTGCCAGCAGCGAATTCCCGACAGGGGGGGTGGATACGCAGTATTTT.

This chain links TRBV9 with TRBJ1-6, with D perhaps matching TRBD1 (5 bases). V was shortened by 7 bases and J by 10 bases, with 12 bases between the two germline ends. Germline V CDR1 and CDR2: SGDLS, YYNGEE. The CDR3 extends over 12 amino acids. CDR3 in amino acids: CASRDEGSPLHF. In DNA, the CDR3 is TGTGCCAGCCGGGACGAGGGATCACCCCTCCACTTT.

The chain joins TRBV30 to TRBJ2-7; D gene uncertain. The CDR3 consists of 12 residues. Germline assignment: CDR1 GTSNPN and CDR2 SVGIG (reference sequence). The V end lost 4 bases, the J end lost 1 base, and 8 bases lay between the germline ends. CDR3 DNA: TGTGCCTGGAAAAGTCTTTCCTACGAGCAGTACTTC. Amino acid sequence: CAWKSLSYEQYF. Full variable domain (outside the CDR3, taken from reference TRBV30 and TRBJ2-7): SQTIHQWPATLVQPVGSPLSLECTVEGTSNPNLYWYRQAAGRGLQLLFYSVGIGQISSEVPQNLSASRPQDRQFILSSKKLLLSDSGFYLCAWKSLSYEQYFGPGTRLTVT.

The genes are TRBV7-2 and TRBJ2-3; TRBD1 is a possible D gene (6 bases). Trimming left V 2 bases short and J 4 bases short, with 7 bases between. Germline loops: CDR1 SGHTA, CDR2 FQGNSA. The CDR3 totals 13 residues. The CDR3 bases are TGTGCCAGCAGCTTACAGGGGTCAGATACGCAGTATTTT. Protein: CASSLQGSDTQYF.

The rearrangement joins TRBV7-2 to TRBJ1-5, with D uncertain. The length of the CDR3 is 15 residues. Per the germline V gene, CDR1 is SGHTA and CDR2 is FQGNSA. V was shortened by 1 base and J by 0 bases, with 7 bases between the two germline ends. CDR3 sequence reads: CASSLGGVSNQPQHF. CDR3 DNA sequence: TGTGCCAGCAGCTTAGGGGGAGTTAGCAATCAGCCCCAGCATTTT.

The rearrangement uses TRBV5-6 and TRBJ1-5; 9 positions match TRBD1. CDR3 length equals 19 residues. CDR1 is SGHDT, CDR2 YYEEEE, per germline. Germline trimming cut 4 bases from V and 0 bases from J; bases unmatched to any gene: 14. CDR3 DNA: TGTGCCAGCAGCACCGGGGACAGGGTAACGGGTAATAGCAATCAGCCCCAGCATTTT. Protein: CASSTGDRVTGNSNQPQHF.

The chain carries TRBV18 and TRBJ1-2; 9 nucleotides line up with TRBD1. CDR1 and CDR2 (germline): KGHSH, LQKENI. CDR3 size: 16 residues. The V and J ends lost 6 bases and 7 bases, in that order; junction bases with no gene match: 15. DNA of the CDR3: TGTGCCAGCTCTTCCCCTAGAGGGACAGGGAAAGTTGGCTACACCTTC. Amino acids: CASSSPRGTGKVGYTF.

This clone was counted a single time. This sequence joins TRBV5-1 and TRBJ2-1; TRBD2 agrees at 9 bases. Germline lookup yields CDR1 SGHRS and CDR2 YFSETQ. This CDR3 has 15 amino acids. The V gene end was trimmed by 8 bases and the J gene end by 2 bases; junction bases not matched to a gene: 8. The CDR3 region has the DNA TGCGCCAGTCAAGCGGGGGGCGACACCTACAATGAGCAGTTCTTC. It codes for CASQAGGDTYNEQFF.

The chain recombines TRBV4-3 with TRBJ2-7; 7 bases agree with TRBD1. This CDR3 is built from 15 residues. In germline, CDR1 is LGHNA, CDR2 YSLEER. The V and J ends lost 0 bases and 4 bases, in that order; junction bases with no gene match: 6. In nucleotides, the CDR3 is TGCGCCAGCAGCCAAGAGCGGACAGGACCGTACGAGCAGTACTTC. Translating it yields CASSQERTGPYEQYF.

The V gene is TRBV29-1, the J gene TRBJ2-7; TRBD1 matches at 8 bases. This CDR3 has 14 amino acids. The germline CDR1 and CDR2 sequences are SQVTM and ANQGSEA. The V and J ends lost 6 bases and 0 bases, in that order; junction bases with no gene match: 7. The CDR3 reads CSVRRGPASYEQYF. DNA of the CDR3: TGCAGCGTACGCAGGGGGCCAGCCTCCTACGAGCAGTACTTC.

This clone has just a few counts. The genes are TRBV9 and TRBJ1-1; the D is unclear. V was cut by 0 bases and J by 2 bases, with 2 bases left in between. The CDR3 extends over 12 amino acids. Germline CDR1 is SGDLS and CDR2 is YYNGEE. This CDR3 is CASSVANTEAFF. Here the CDR3 DNA reads TGTGCCAGCAGCGTAGCTAACACTGAAGCTTTCTTT.

The chain has TRBV21-1 and TRBJ2-3; TRBD1, as called in the table, went unchecked against the DNA. TRBV21-1 is given as a pseudogene. This CDR3 has 20 amino acids. CDR3 in amino acids: CASSKKMSRTGNRGTDTQYF. DNA of the CDR3: TGTGCCAGCAGCAAAAAAATGAGCAGGACAGGGAATCGAGGCACAGATACGCAGTATTTT.

This chain uses TRBV30 with TRBJ1-5, with TRBD1 as a possible D gene (5 bases). Germline V gene data show CDR1 as GTSNPN and CDR2 as SVGIG (reference sequence). V was shortened by 4 bases and J by 0 bases, with 19 bases between the two germline ends. The CDR3 consists of 17 residues. CDR3: CAWTHRSRAYSNQPQHF. The CDR3 DNA sequence: TGTGCCTGGACTCACAGGTCGAGGGCTTATAGCAATCAGCCCCAGCATTTT.

This chain links TRBV9 with TRBJ1-4; D unresolved. CDR1 is SGDLS and CDR2 is YYNGEE in the germline V gene. V was clipped by 0 bases and J by 8 bases, with 8 bases between them. The CDR3 has 13 amino acids. The CDR3 DNA sequence: TGTGCCAGCAGCGTAGCTTACGGGGAAAAACTGTTTTTT. This translates into CASSVAYGEKLFF.